This T cell receptor beta chain comes out of a study of Ad26.COV2.S vaccination and SARS-CoV-2 variants. Study context: Ad26.COV2.S arm of COV1001 included the donor.

Findings and caveats of the study: Spike-specific TCR breadth was greater after Ad26.COV2.S than placebo.

Remarks on this clone: Antigen: not known.

Trimming pared 1 base from V and 6 bases from J, leaving 21 bases between. The CDR3 consists of 17 residues. Per germline, CDR1 MGHRA and CDR2 YSYEKL. TCRdb keeps only in-frame clones here, not all; method: immunoSEQ multiplex PCR. The data contain over 400,000 clones, about 91% of them singletons. Treatment here: roughly 18 received Ad26.COV2.S at low or high dose, single or two shots; a few received placebo; per-sample allocation not given. Samples came from day 63 after the first vaccine or placebo injection. An 18-55-year-old adult in Boston served as donor. The receptor comes from a person between 18 and 59 years old who received the Ad26.COV2.S COVID-19 vaccine or a placebo. V gene TRBV4-1 combines with J gene TRBJ1-1, with D maybe TRBD1 (5 bases). Material: peripheral blood, obtained in a trial of Ad26.COV2.S vaccine versus placebo. DNA for the CDR3: TGCGCCAGCAGCCAAGCGAGAGGGCCACAGGCGAAAGCTGAAGCTTTCTTT. Translating it yields CASSQARGPQAKAEAFF.